The 9 T cell receptor beta chains presented below share a single source sample, sequenced in a study of blood T cell repertoires in COVID-19 (TCRdb year 2020). The library was obtained by the immunoSEQ multiplex PCR assay. TCRdb re-hosts the immuneACCESS table, in-frame sequences only. Its copies lack some clones; in the studies checked, an unresolved V gene accounts for under half of them, and the cause for the rest is not known. For this sample the table gives some 150,000 clones, of which 88% were detected only once. Approximately 1.3% of the sample is held by the ten biggest clonotypes. The sample consisted of PBMCs or T cells enriched from blood (not recorded which). The receptors derive from a woman aged 25 to 45 with acute COVID-19.

Only one count was recorded for this clone. This chain connects TRBV5-1 to TRBJ2-7; TRBD1 might be the D (6 bases). The V end was cut by 4 bases, the J end by 5 bases, with 19 bases between. Looked up from germline, CDR1 is SGHRS and CDR2 is YFSETQ. The CDR3 spans 15 residues. In DNA form, the CDR3 reads TGCGCCAGCAGCCTCGGGACACACACAGCCAACGAGCAGTACTTC. Protein: CASSLGTHTANEQYF.

The V gene is TRBV3-1 (or the pseudogene TRBV3-2), the J gene TRBJ2-1, with 11 bases fitting TRBD2. This CDR3 spans 16 amino acids. V lost 0 bases to trimming and J lost 10 bases; unmatched junction nucleotides: 8. CDR1 and CDR2 (germline): LGHDT, YNNKEL (reference sequence). CDR3 coding DNA: TGTGCCAGCAGCCAAGAAACGCTAGCGGGAGGCGGAGAGCAGTTCTTC. Translated: CASSQETLAGGGEQFF.

The chain has TRBV27 and TRBJ2-7, with D hard to call. Germline loops: CDR1 MNHEY, CDR2 SMNVEV (reference sequence). The CDR3 spans 11 residues. Trimming stripped 4 bases from V and 2 bases from J, with 3 bases between. In DNA, the CDR3 is TGTGCCAGCAGTTCTACCTACGAGCAGTACTTC. As protein: CASSSTYEQYF.

This clone was seen only a few times. This sequence joins TRBV6-6 and TRBJ2-1; 10 nucleotides match TRBD1. The CDR3 sequence is 14 residues long. Germline CDR1 is MNHNY and CDR2 is SVGAGI (reference sequence). J was trimmed by 4 bases and V by 8 bases; bases with no gene match: 5. The CDR3 bases are TGTGCCAGCTCGGGACAGGGGCCATACAATGAGCAGTTCTTC. Translated, it gives CASSGQGPYNEQFF.

This chain links TRBV7-2 with TRBJ2-1, with D possibly matching TRBD2 (6 bases). Trimming removed 4 bases at V and 9 bases at J, with 10 bases between. This CDR3 is 12 amino acids long. Germline assignment: CDR1 SGHTA and CDR2 FQGNSA. CDR3 in DNA: TGTGCCAGCAGCTCCAACGGGGGTGAGCAGTTCTTC. It translates to CASSSNGGEQFF.

V gene TRBV28 combines with J gene TRBJ2-5; TRBD2 might be the D (6 bases). CDR1 MDHEN and CDR2 SYDVKM come from the germline V gene. V was shortened by 3 bases and J by 5 bases, with 19 bases between the two germline ends. The CDR3 is 16 residues long. CDR3 sequence: CASSLEGTPGSETQYF. The DNA for the CDR3 is TGTGCCAGCAGTTTGGAGGGCACCCCGGGCTCGGAGACCCAGTACTTC.

The chain combines TRBV7-9 with TRBJ2-6; tentative D call: TRBD1 (5 bases). CDR1 and CDR2 from the germline V gene are SEHNR and FQNEAQ (reference sequence). The length of the CDR3 is 14 residues. With 5 bases removed from V and 1 base from J, the gap between germline ends came to 6 bases. CDR3 in DNA: TGTGCCAGCAGCCAGGGATCTGGGGCCAACGTCCTGACTTTC. It codes for CASSQGSGANVLTF. The full variable domain, rest sourced from reference TRBV7-9 and TRBJ2-6, is DTGVSQNPRHKITKRGQNVTFRCDPISEHNRLYWYRQTLGQGPEFLTYFQNEAQLEKSRLLSDRFSAERPKGSFSTLEIQRTEQGDSAMYLCASSQGSGANVLTFGAGSRLTVL.

The chain couples TRBV7-2 to TRBJ1-1, with D possibly being TRBD1 (5 bases). V was trimmed by 4 bases and J by 7 bases, leaving 16 bases between them. The germline gives CDR1 SGHTA, CDR2 FQGNSA. The CDR3 has 14 amino acids. CDR3 sequence (DNA): TGTGCCAGCAGCTCCCCAACTCCAGGGAATGAAGCTTTCTTT. Protein product: CASSSPTPGNEAFF.

This rearrangement joins TRBV5-1 to TRBJ2-1, with TRBD2 matching 10 bases. V was clipped by 1 base and J by 4 bases; unmatched bases: 5. Germline V gene data show CDR1 as SGHRS and CDR2 as YFSETQ. CDR3 length equals 16 residues. CDR3 protein: CASSLRLLAGYNEQFF. CDR3 nucleotide sequence: TGCGCCAGCAGCTTGCGGCTACTAGCGGGATACAATGAGCAGTTCTTC.